Presented here are 19 T cell receptor beta chains from one specimen sequenced in a study of blood T cell repertoires in COVID-19. Produced via immunoSEQ multiplex PCR; TCRdb's table is partial and in-frame only. The sample yields under 60,000 clones, 89% seen once. What was sequenced was peripheral blood. The receptors here all came from a man in his 60s with acute or convalescent COVID-19.

The V call is TRBV29-1, the J call TRBJ1-2, with a tentative D call TRBD1 (5 bases). The CDR3 is 12 residues long. Germline V lookup: CDR1 SQVTM, CDR2 ANQGSEA. Between the trimmed V and J ends, which lost 4 bases and 8 bases, there was a span of 14 bases. CDR3 DNA: TGCAGCGTTGGGGGCCAGGGTCAAGGCTACACCTTC. This translates into CSVGGQGQGYTF.

The chain recombines TRBV6-6 with TRBJ2-5; TRBD1 aligns across 9 bases. The CDR3 extends over 15 amino acids. From germline, CDR1 is MNHNY and CDR2 SVGAGI (reference sequence). V gave up 7 bases and J gave up 5 bases; unmatched junction bases: 11. This chain's CDR3 is CASKADRGSYETQYF. Written as DNA, the CDR3 is TGTGCCAGCAAAGCCGACAGGGGGTCCTATGAGACCCAGTACTTC.

V usage is TRBV12-3 or TRBV12-4 and J usage is TRBJ2-3; D possibly corresponds to TRBD1 (6 bases). The CDR3 contains 13 residues. V shed 9 bases and J shed 2 bases, with 12 bases lying between them. CDR3 sequence reads: CASTRDNTDTQYF. CDR3 DNA: TGTGCCAGTACCCGGGACAACACAGATACGCAGTATTTT.

The chain employs TRBV6-5 and TRBJ1-1, with 8 bases lining up with TRBD1. V gave up 6 bases and J gave up 2 bases; unmatched junction bases: 5. Germline loops: CDR1 MNHEY, CDR2 SVGAGI. The CDR3 sequence is 14 residues long. The CDR3: CASRPDRDNTEAFF. The CDR3 nucleotides read TGTGCCAGCAGGCCGGACAGGGATAACACTGAAGCTTTCTTT.

The chain carries TRBV29-1 and TRBJ2-2; perhaps TRBD2 as D (5 bases). This CDR3 spans 15 amino acids. Germline loops: CDR1 SQVTM, CDR2 ANQGSEA. V was cut by 5 bases and J by 5 bases, with 18 bases left in between. In DNA, the CDR3 is TGCAGCGTTTCGAATGTCAAGGGCGGGACCGGGGAGCTGTTTTTT. Its translation is CSVSNVKGGTGELFF.

The rearrangement joins TRBV7-9 to TRBJ1-5, with D possibly TRBD1 on 5 matching bases. The CDR3 has 14 amino acids. Germline V gene sequence: CDR1 SEHNR, CDR2 FQNEAQ (reference sequence). Deletions cut 3 bases from V and 5 bases from J, with 11 bases between. CDR3 in amino acids: CASSFGTQYQPQHF. CDR3 sequence (DNA): TGTGCCAGCAGCTTCGGGACTCAATATCAGCCCCAGCATTTT.

The rearrangement uses TRBV5-1 and TRBJ1-6; the D is unclear. CDR1 and CDR2 (germline): SGHRS, YFSETQ. V lost 1 base and J lost 0, with 17 bases in between. This CDR3 has 19 amino acids. CDR3 amino acids: CASSLRQLELSSYNSPLHF. In DNA form, the CDR3 reads TGCGCCAGCAGCTTGAGGCAGTTGGAGCTGAGCTCCTATAATTCACCCCTCCACTTT.

The rearrangement uses TRBV6-1 and TRBJ2-4; possible D gene TRBD1, 5 bases. Germline-derived CDR1 and CDR2 are MNHNS and SASEGT. V shed 2 bases and J shed 0 bases, with 14 bases lying between them. The CDR3 has 17 amino acids. As DNA, the CDR3 is TGTGCCAGCAGTGAACAGACAGTCCTGTTAGCCAAAAACATTCAGTACTTC. Translating it yields CASSEQTVLLAKNIQYF.

This rearrangement joins TRBV5-1 to TRBJ1-1; 11 bases map to TRBD1. V shed 0 bases and J 1 base; nucleotides not matched to a gene: 8. The CDR3 runs 18 residues. CDR1 SGHRS and CDR2 YFSETQ come from the germline V gene. The CDR3 protein is CASSLGGQGALGNTEAFF. CDR3 DNA sequence: TGCGCCAGCAGCTTGGGTGGACAGGGGGCCCTAGGGAACACTGAAGCTTTCTTT.

The chain links TRBV5-4 to TRBJ2-1; 11 nucleotides match TRBD2. V shed 0 bases and J 2 bases; nucleotides not matched to a gene: 4. The germline CDR1 and CDR2 sequences are SGHNT and YYREEE (reference sequence). There are 17 residues in the CDR3. The CDR3 DNA reads TGTGCCAGCAGCTTGGCGCAGGGACTAGCGGCCTACAATGAGCAGTTCTTC. This translates into CASSLAQGLAAYNEQFF.

This clone was recorded only once. The chain employs TRBV5-4 and TRBJ2-7; possible D gene TRBD2, 6 bases. Germline CDR1 reads SGHNT; CDR2 reads YYREEE (reference sequence). The V end was cut by 5 bases, the J end by 1 base, with 16 bases between. The CDR3 is made up of 15 amino acids. CDR3: CASSSLVGGSYEQYF. CDR3 in DNA: TGTGCCAGCAGTTCGCTTGTGGGGGGATCCTACGAGCAGTACTTC.

The rearrangement joins TRBV10-2 to TRBJ2-3; D gene ambiguous. The CDR3 totals 14 residues. The germline V gene encodes CDR1 WSHSY and CDR2 SAAADI. Trimming removed 6 bases from V and 1 base from J, with 11 bases in between. CDR3 nucleotide sequence: TGCGCCAGCAGGGGCTTTAGAGGCACAGATACGCAGTATTTT. It encodes CASRGFRGTDTQYF.

V is TRBV18 and J is TRBJ2-7; 9 bases are a match to TRBD2. Germline CDR1 KGHSH, CDR2 LQKENI. V trimming: 3 bases; J trimming: 4 bases; junction bases outside the gene matches: 10. The CDR3 runs 16 residues. CDR3 bases: TGTGCCAGCTCACCTTCGCGGGGGGGTACTGGGTACGAGCAGTACTTC. Its protein product is CASSPSRGGTGYEQYF.

The chain is built from TRBV29-1 and TRBJ1-5; 7 bases line up with TRBD1. This CDR3 has 16 amino acids. Germline loops: CDR1 SQVTM, CDR2 ANQGSEA. The V gene end was trimmed by 5 bases and the J gene end by 4 bases; junction bases not matched to a gene: 14. CDR3 amino acids: CSVKTDGTAPNQPQHF. CDR3 DNA: TGCAGCGTTAAAACTGACGGGACAGCGCCAAATCAGCCCCAGCATTTT.

The V call is TRBV3-1 (or the pseudogene TRBV3-2), the J call TRBJ2-6; D remains unclear. This CDR3 comprises 16 residues. Trimming removed 0 bases at V and 0 bases at J, with 6 bases between. Germline loops: CDR1 LGHDT, CDR2 YNNKEL (reference sequence). CDR3 in DNA: TGTGCCAGCAGCCAAGATCCTCGCTCTGGGGCCAACGTCCTGACTTTC. Amino acids: CASSQDPRSGANVLTF.

The genes are TRBV5-6 and TRBJ2-2; 10 nucleotides match TRBD1. From germline, CDR1 is SGHDT and CDR2 YYEEEE. Germline trimming cut 3 bases from V and 6 bases from J; bases unmatched to any gene: 2. This CDR3 is 14 amino acids long. The CDR3: CASSWGQGSGELFF. The CDR3 region has the DNA TGTGCCAGCAGCTGGGGACAGGGGTCCGGGGAGCTGTTTTTT.

J is TRBJ1-3 and V is TRBV7-6, with D tentatively TRBD1 (5 bases). V lost 1 base, J lost 2 bases, and 12 bases lay in between. The CDR3 has 16 amino acids. Germline V lookup: CDR1 SGHVS, CDR2 FNYEAQ. CDR3 protein: CASSLVPGRTGNTIYF. Written as DNA, the CDR3 is TGTGCCAGCAGCTTAGTCCCAGGGAGGACTGGAAACACCATATATTTT.

V gene TRBV3-1 (or the pseudogene TRBV3-2) combines with J gene TRBJ1-3; no clear D gene. This CDR3 is built from 13 residues. Per the germline V gene, CDR1 is LGHDT and CDR2 is YNNKEL (reference sequence). The ends were cut back, 2 bases at V and 4 bases at J, with 6 bases in the middle. CDR3 coding DNA: TGTGCCAGCAGCCAACCACAGGGAAACACCATATATTTT. Protein: CASSQPQGNTIYF.

The V call is TRBV7-9, the J call TRBJ1-1; 7 bases agree with TRBD1. With 3 bases clipped from V and 0 bases from J, the junction kept 4 bases outside the gene matches. Germline lookup yields CDR1 SEHNR and CDR2 FQNEAQ (reference sequence). The CDR3 sequence is 15 residues long. CDR3 sequence reads: CASSLGQPMNTEAFF. The CDR3 DNA reads TGTGCCAGCAGCTTGGGACAGCCTATGAACACTGAAGCTTTCTTT.